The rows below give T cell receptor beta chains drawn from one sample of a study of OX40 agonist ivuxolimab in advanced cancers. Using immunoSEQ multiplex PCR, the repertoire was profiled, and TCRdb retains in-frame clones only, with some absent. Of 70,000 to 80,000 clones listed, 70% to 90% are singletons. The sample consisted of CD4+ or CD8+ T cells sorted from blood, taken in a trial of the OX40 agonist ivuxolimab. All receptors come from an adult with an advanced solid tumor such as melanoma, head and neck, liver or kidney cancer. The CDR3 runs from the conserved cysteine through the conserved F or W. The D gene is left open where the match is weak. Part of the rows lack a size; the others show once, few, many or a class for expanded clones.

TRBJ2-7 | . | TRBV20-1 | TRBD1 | TGCAGTGCTGACAGGGACTACGAGCAGTACTTC | CSADRDYEQYF
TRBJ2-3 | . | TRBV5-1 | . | TGCGCCAGCAGCTTGAGGGACGGCACAGATACGCAGTATTTT | CASSLRDGTDTQYF
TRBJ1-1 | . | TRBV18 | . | TGTGCCAGCTCACCCTCGGGGCTCCCTGAAGCTTTCTTT | CASSPSGLPEAFF
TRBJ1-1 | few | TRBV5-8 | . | TGTGCCAGCAGCCTCCATGCTGAAGCTTTCTTT | CASSLHAEAFF
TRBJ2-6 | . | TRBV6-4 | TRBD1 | TGTGCCAGCAGTCTACAGGGGACTGGGGCCAACGTCCTGACTTTC | CASSLQGTGANVLTF
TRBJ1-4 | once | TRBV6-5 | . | TGTGCCAGCAGTCAGGACTTCGCAACTAATGAAAAACTGTTTTTT | CASSQDFATNEKLFF
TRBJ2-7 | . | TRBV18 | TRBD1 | TGTGCCAGCTCACCTACTGGGACAGGCAGACCCATCTACGAGCAGTACTTC | CASSPTGTGRPIYEQYF
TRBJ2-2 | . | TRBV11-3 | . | TGTGCCAGCAGCCCCGGGAAGGTCCGCTCGAACACCGGGGAGCTGTTTTTT | CASSPGKVRSNTGELFF
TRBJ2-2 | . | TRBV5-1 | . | TGCGCCAGCAGCTTGGGGCAGGGAACCGGGGAGCTGTTTTTT | CASSLGQGTGELFF
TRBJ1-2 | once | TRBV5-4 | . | TGTGCCAGCAGCTCGTGGGGGGGGAAGAAGAACCTTAACTATGGCTACACCTTC | CASSSWGGKKNLNYGYTF
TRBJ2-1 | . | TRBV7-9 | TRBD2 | TGTGCCAGCAGCCTTTGGCGGGGCGGGAGAAGTTCCTACAATGAGCAGTTCTTC | CASSLWRGGRSSYNEQFF
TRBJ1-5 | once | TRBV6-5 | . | TGTGCCATCAGTGAGTCGGCAGGGTTACAGCCCCAGCATTTT | CAISESAGLQPQHF
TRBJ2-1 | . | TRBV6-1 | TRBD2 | TGTGCCAGCAGTGACGAGACTCTAGCGGGAGGGGGGAATGAGCAGTTCTTC | CASSDETLAGGGNEQFF
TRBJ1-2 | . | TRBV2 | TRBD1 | TGTGCCAGCAGCTTACTCCAGGGGGCAGGCTATGGCTACACCTTC | CASSLLQGAGYGYTF
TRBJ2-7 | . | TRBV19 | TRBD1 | TGTGCCAGTAGTATACGACAGGGGAAGACCTACGAGCAGTACTTC | CASSIRQGKTYEQYF
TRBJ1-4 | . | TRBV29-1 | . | TGCAGCGTTATACAGGGATCTAATGAAAAACTGTTTTTT | CSVIQGSNEKLFF
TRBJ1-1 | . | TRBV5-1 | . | TGCGCCAGCAGCCCCGCGGGAGGGAACACTGAAGCTTTCTTT | CASSPAGGNTEAFF
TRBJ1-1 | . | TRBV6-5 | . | TGTGCCAGCAGTTACGGAATTGGAAGGGTCAACACTGAAGCTTTCTTT | CASSYGIGRVNTEAFF
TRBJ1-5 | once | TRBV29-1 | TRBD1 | TGCAGCGCTACAGGGGAGGGTCAGCCCCAGCATTTT | CSATGEGQPQHF
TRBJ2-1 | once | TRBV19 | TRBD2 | TGTGCCAGTAGTACCGTAGCGGGGGATAACAATGAGCAGTTCTTC | CASSTVAGDNNEQFF
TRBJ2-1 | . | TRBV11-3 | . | TGTGCCAGCAGCTACTTAGCGGCAAATGAGCAGTTCTTC | CASSYLAANEQFF
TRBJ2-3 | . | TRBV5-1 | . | TGCGCCAGCAGCAGGTTGGCAGGTCTAAGCACAGATACGCAGTATTTT | CASSRLAGLSTDTQYF
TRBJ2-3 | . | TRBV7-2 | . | TGTGCCAGCAGCTCCTCCCTAGCAGTTACAGATACGCAGTATTTT | CASSSSLAVTDTQYF
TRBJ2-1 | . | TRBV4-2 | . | TGTGCCAGCAGCCAAGCGGGATTATACAATGAGCAGTTCTTC | CASSQAGLYNEQFF
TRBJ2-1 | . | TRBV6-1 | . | TGTGCCAGCAGTGATGGGGGGGGCGAGCAGTTCTTC | CASSDGGGEQFF
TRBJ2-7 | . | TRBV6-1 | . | TGTGCCAGCAGTGGGACAGAATTGACTACGGGGCAGTACTTC | CASSGTELTTGQYF
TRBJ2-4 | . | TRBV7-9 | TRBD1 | TGTGCCAGCAGCTTCGCTGGGACAGTAGCCAAAAACATTCAGTACTTC | CASSFAGTVAKNIQYF
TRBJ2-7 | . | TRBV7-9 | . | TGTGCCAGCAGCTTAATTGCCCTCTACTCCAACGAGCAGTACTTC | CASSLIALYSNEQYF
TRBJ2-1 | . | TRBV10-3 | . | TGTGCCATCAGTGATAGAGGCTCCTACAATGAGCAGTTCTTC | CAISDRGSYNEQFF
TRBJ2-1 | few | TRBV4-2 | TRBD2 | TGTGCCAGCAGCAACCTCGGGACTAGCGGCTACAATGAGCAGTTCTTC | CASSNLGTSGYNEQFF
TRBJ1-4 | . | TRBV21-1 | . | TGTGCCAGCAGCAAAGCTAGTAGGGTAGGAGTAGCAACTAATGAAAAACTGTTTTTT | CASSKASRVGVATNEKLFF
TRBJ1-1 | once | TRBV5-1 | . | TGCGCCAGCAGCTTGGCGAACCCCATGAACACTGAAGCTTTCTTT | CASSLANPMNTEAFF
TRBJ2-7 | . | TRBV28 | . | TGTGCCAGCAGTTTATGGGCTTATGGGCAGTACTTC | CASSLWAYGQYF
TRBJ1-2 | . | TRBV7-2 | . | TGTGCCAGCAGCATCACTAGTCACAGGGATCTCTATGGCTACACCTTC | CASSITSHRDLYGYTF
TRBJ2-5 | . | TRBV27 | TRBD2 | TGTGCCAGCAGTTTATTGGGGCTAGCGGGGGCCGAAGGGACCCAGTACTTC | CASSLLGLAGAEGTQYF
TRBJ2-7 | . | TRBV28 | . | TGTGCCAGCAGTCGGACATTCCAAAGCTCCTACGAGCAGTACTTC | CASSRTFQSSYEQYF
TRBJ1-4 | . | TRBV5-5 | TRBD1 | TGTGCCAGCAGCTTGTCGGACAGGGTTTTTAATGAAAAACTGTTTTTT | CASSLSDRVFNEKLFF
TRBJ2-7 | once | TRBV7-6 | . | TGTGCCAGCAGCTCCAGGGGACTGCTTGGGGAGCAGTACTTC | CASSSRGLLGEQYF
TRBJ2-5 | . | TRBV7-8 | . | TGTGCCAGCAGCTTAGAAGGGTTTGTCCAAGAGACCCAGTACTTC | CASSLEGFVQETQYF
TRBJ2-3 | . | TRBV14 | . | TGTGCCAGCAGCCCGCAGTGGGGTACGCAGTATTTT | CASSPQWGTQYF
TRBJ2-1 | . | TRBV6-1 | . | TGTGCCAGCATCCTTACTGGCGGGCTCTACAATGAGCAGTTCTTC | CASILTGGLYNEQFF
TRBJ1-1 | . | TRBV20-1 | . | TGCAGTGCCGGGGGGTTAGAAGCTTTCTTT | CSAGGLEAFF
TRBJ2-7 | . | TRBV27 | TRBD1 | TGTGCCAGCAGTCCGACCCGACAGGGTTGGGGTTACTTC | CASSPTRQGWGYF
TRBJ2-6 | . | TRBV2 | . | TGTGCCAGCAGTGAACAGGCCTCTGGGGCCAACGTCCTGACTTTC | CASSEQASGANVLTF
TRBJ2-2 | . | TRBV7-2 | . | TGTGCCAGCAGCTTCGTCGGTGGGGAGCTGTTTTTT | CASSFVGGELFF
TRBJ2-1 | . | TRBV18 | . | TGTGCCAGCTCACAGGGGGTGTACGGGAATGAGCAGTTCTTC | CASSQGVYGNEQFF
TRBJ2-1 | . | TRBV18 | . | TGTGCCAGCTCACCCGACCGACAGTACAATGAGCAGTTCTTC | CASSPDRQYNEQFF
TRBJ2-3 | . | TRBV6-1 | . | TGTGCCAGCAGTGAAGGGCAGGGTAGAGGAAGGACAGATACGCAGTATTTT | CASSEGQGRGRTDTQYF
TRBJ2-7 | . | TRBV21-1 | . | TGTGCCAGCAGCAAAGCGCGCCGACTACTCTACGAGCAGTACTTC | CASSKARRLLYEQYF
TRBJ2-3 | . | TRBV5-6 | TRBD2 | TGTGCCAGCAGCAGAACACTAGCGTCCTCCACAGATACGCAGTATTTT | CASSRTLASSTDTQYF
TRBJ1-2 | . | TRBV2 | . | TGTGCCAGCAGTGAAAATCGTGCTAACTATGGCTACACCTTC | CASSENRANYGYTF
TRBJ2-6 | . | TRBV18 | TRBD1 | TGTGCCAGCTCCCTGGGACAGGGAATCGCTGGGGCCAACGTCCTGACTTTC | CASSLGQGIAGANVLTF
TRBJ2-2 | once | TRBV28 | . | TGTGCCAGCAGCTCCCCGGCTAGTGGGGACACCGGGGAGCTGTTTTTT | CASSSPASGDTGELFF
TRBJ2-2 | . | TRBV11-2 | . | TGTGCCAGCAGCTTCAATTCAGGGGCCGGCGCCGGGGAGCTGTTTTTT | CASSFNSGAGAGELFF
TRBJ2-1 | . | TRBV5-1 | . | TGCGCCAGCAGCTTTAGCGCGAACTACAATGAGCAGTTCTTC | CASSFSANYNEQFF